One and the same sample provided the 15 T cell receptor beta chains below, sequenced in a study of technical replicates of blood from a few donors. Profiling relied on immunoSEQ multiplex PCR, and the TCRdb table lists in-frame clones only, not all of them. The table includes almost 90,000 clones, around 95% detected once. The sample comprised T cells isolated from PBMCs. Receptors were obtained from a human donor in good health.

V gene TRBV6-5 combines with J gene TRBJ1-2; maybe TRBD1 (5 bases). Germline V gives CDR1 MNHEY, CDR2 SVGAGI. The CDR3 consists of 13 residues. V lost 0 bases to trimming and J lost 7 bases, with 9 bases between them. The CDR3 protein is CASSYSAGGGYTF. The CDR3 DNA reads TGTGCCAGCAGTTACTCGGCCGGGGGTGGCTACACCTTC.

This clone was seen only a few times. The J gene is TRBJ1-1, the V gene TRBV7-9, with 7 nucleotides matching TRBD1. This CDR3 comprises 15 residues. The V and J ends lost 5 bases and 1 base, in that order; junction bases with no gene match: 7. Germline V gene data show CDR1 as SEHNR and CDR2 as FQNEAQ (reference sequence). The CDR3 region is CASSLGQLKNTEAFF. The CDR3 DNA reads TGTGCCAGCAGCCTGGGACAGCTGAAGAACACTGAAGCTTTCTTT.

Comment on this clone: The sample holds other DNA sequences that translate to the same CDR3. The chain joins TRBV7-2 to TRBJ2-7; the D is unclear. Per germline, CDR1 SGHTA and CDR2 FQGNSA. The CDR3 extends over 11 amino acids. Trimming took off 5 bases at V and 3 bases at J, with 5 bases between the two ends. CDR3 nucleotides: TGTGCCAGCAGCCTTCGCTACGAGCAGTACTTC. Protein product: CASSLRYEQYF.

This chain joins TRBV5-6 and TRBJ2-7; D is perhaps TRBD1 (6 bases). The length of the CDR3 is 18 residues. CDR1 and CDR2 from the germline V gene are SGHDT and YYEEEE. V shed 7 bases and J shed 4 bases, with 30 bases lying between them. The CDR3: CASRSYRDIAILRYEQYF. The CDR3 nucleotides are TGTGCCAGCCGGTCGTACCGGGACATTGCGATACTACGGTACGAGCAGTACTTC.

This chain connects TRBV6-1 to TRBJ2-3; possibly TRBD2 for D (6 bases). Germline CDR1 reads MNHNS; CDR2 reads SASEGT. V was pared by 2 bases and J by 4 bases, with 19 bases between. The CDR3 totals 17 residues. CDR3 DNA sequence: TGTGCCAGCAGTGAATCCCCCCCGGGGGTGGGTGCAGATACGCAGTATTTT. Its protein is CASSESPPGVGADTQYF.

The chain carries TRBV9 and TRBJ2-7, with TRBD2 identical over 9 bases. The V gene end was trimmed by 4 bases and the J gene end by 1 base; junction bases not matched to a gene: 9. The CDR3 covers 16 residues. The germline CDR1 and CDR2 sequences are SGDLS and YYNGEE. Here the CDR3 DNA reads TGTGCCAGCAGCCCGAGCGGGGGGCTAGCTTCCTACGAGCAGTACTTC. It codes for CASSPSGGLASYEQYF.

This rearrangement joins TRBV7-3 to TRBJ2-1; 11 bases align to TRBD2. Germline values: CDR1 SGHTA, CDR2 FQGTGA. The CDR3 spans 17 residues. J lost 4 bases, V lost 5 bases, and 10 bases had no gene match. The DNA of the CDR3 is TGTGCCAGCAGCCCCTACTTGACTAGCGGGGCGTACAATGAGCAGTTCTTC. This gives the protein CASSPYLTSGAYNEQFF.

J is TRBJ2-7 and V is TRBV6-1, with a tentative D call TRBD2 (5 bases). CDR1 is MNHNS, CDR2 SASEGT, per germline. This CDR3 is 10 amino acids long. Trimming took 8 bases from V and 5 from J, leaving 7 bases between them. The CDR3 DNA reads TGTGCCAGCGGGAGAGACGAGCAGTACTTC. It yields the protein CASGRDEQYF.

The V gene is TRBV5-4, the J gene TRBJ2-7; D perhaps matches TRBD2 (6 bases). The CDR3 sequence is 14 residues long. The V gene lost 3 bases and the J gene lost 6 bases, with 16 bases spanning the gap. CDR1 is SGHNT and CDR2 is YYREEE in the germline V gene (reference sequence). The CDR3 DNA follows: TGTGCCAGCAGCTCGCGGGATTCTGCCCGCGAGCAGTACTTC. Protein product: CASSSRDSAREQYF.

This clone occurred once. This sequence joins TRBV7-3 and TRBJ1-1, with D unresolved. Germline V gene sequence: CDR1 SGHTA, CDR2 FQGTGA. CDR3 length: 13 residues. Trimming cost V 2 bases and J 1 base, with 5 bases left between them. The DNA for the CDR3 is TGTGCCAGCAGCTTAGGGAGGAACACTGAAGCTTTCTTT. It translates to CASSLGRNTEAFF.

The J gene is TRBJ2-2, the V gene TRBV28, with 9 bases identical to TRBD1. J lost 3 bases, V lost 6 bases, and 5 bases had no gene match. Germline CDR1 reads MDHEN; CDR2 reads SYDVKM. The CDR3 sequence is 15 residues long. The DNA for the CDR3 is TGTGCCAGCAGCCAAGACAGGGGGTACACCGGGGAGCTGTTTTTT. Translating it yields CASSQDRGYTGELFF. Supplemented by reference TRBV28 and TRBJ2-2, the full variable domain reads DVKVTQSSRYLVKRTGEKVFLECVQDMDHENMFWYRQDPGLGLRLIYFSYDVKMKEKGDIPEGYSVSREKKERFSLILESASTNQTSMYLCASSQDRGYTGELFFGEGSRLTVL.

The CDR3, as DNA: TGCGCCAGCAGTGAGGAGGGGATCCCAGGGGGAGACTACAATGAGCAGTTCTTC. As protein: CASSEEGIPGGDYNEQFF. The J gene is TRBJ2-1, the V gene TRBV10-2; 7 nucleotides line up with TRBD1. After removal of 2 bases from V and 3 bases from J, the junction contained 13 bases not matched to a gene. This CDR3 is 18 amino acids long. CDR1 and CDR2 from the germline V gene are WSHSY and SAAADI.

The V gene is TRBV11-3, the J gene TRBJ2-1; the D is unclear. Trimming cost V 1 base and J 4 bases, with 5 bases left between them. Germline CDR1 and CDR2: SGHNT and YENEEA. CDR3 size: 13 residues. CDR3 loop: CASSLGQYNEQFF. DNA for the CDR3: TGTGCCAGCAGCTTAGGGCAATACAATGAGCAGTTCTTC. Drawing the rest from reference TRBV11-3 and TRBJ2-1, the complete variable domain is EAGVVQSPRYKIIEKKQPVAFWCNPISGHNTLYWYLQNLGQGPELLIRYENEEAVDDSQLPKDRFSAERLKGVDSTLKIQPAELGDSAVYLCASSLGQYNEQFFGPGTRLTVL.

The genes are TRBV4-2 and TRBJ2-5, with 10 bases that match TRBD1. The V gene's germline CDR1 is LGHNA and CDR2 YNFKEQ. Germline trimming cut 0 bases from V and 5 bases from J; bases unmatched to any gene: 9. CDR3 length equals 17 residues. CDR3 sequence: CASSQDPPGQGYETQYF. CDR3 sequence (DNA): TGTGCCAGCAGCCAAGACCCCCCGGGACAGGGGTATGAGACCCAGTACTTC.

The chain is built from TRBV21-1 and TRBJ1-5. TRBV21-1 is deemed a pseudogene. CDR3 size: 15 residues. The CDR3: CASSLSRRRHQPQHF. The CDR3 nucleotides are TGTGCCAGCAGTTTAAGCCGGAGGAGACATCAGCCCCAGCATTTT.